The T cell receptor (beta chain) described here comes from a study of T-cell reconstitution after alpha-beta-depleted transplantation in children. Study observations and caveats: T-cell numbers and diversity one year post-transplant derived largely from freshly generated T cells. Several hundred graft clones that had expanded were reportedly the source of alpha-beta T cells about two months after transplant. For some patients, TCRbeta diversity was high at day 60 because of recipient T cells and thymic progenitors that survived.

V lost 4 bases and J lost 6, with 9 bases in between. The CDR3 spans 12 residues. Concerning this clonotype itself: What it binds is not known.

A library of TCRbeta sequences, prepared with unique molecular identifiers, was generated. TCRdb itself ran the PCR reads through MiXCR, one entry per CDR3 protein. The sample consists of 250,000 or so distinct CDR3 sequences, approximately 24% of them appearing once. The rearrangement uses TRBV12-3 or TRBV12-4 and TRBJ1-1; D ambiguous. The TCR originated in a female patient between 2 and 10 years old who had a stem cell transplant for congenital amegakaryocytic thrombocytopenia, so the T cells may come from the graft donor. Source: PBMCs, mostly from graft donor cells, taken 360 days after TCRalphabeta/CD19-depleted stem cell transplant. In DNA, the CDR3 is TGTGCCAGCAGTTCCCCGGTCGCTGAAGCTTTCTTT. Amino acids: CASSSPVAEAFF.